The 10 T cell receptor beta chains below were found in one sample sequenced in a study of blood T cells in healthy people across ages. For the second PCR, which ran for roughly 6 to 12 cycles, a sample-barcoded 5' primer and a J-beta primer mix were used. TCRdb recomputed calls from the 5' RACE reads with MiXCR, one row per CDR3 protein. This sample has some 1.5 million distinct CDR3 sequences, with roughly 30% found just once. Sequenced sample: blood. These receptors were obtained from a woman in her thirties in good health.

In its sample, this clonotype was seen a few times. The chain has TRBV20-1 and TRBJ1-5, with D unclear. Deletions cut 3 bases from V and 7 bases from J, with 7 bases between. From germline, CDR1 is DFQATT and CDR2 SNEGSKA (reference sequence). CDR3 size: 11 residues. The CDR3 is CSASIDQPQHF. The CDR3 nucleotides are TGCAGTGCTAGTATAGACCAGCCCCAGCATTTT.

The chain employs TRBV29-1 and TRBJ2-1; 12 bases match TRBD2. The CDR3 is 13 amino acids. Germline CDR1 SQVTM, CDR2 ANQGSEA. The V segment lost 4 bases and the J segment 12 bases; nucleotides outside the gene matches: 7. The CDR3 is CSVGWTSGARQFF. The CDR3 DNA is TGCAGCGTTGGGTGGACTAGCGGGGCAAGGCAGTTCTTC.

With regard to this clonotype: The junction shows a germline mismatch at one end, possibly a read error. The chain is built from TRBV15 and TRBJ1-1; TRBD1 is a possible D gene (5 bases). Germline assignment: CDR1 LNHNV and CDR2 YYDKDF (reference sequence). CDR3 length: 15 residues. The CDR3 protein is CATSGDQGRRAEAFF. The CDR3 region has the DNA TGTGCCACCAGCGGAGATCAGGGCAGGAGGGCTGAAGCTTTCTTT.

This clonotype appeared a few times. The chain employs TRBV9 and TRBJ2-6; 8 positions match TRBD1. The V segment lost 1 base and the J segment 2 bases; nucleotides outside the gene matches: 8. Germline V lookup: CDR1 SGDLS, CDR2 YYNGEE. This CDR3 is built from 18 residues. The CDR3 spells CASSVLADRGAGANVLTF. The CDR3 DNA sequence: TGTGCCAGCAGCGTACTCGCTGACAGGGGCGCTGGGGCCAACGTCCTGACTTTC.

This clonotype was seen a handful of times. The V call is TRBV12-3 or TRBV12-4, the J call TRBJ2-6; the match to TRBD1 covers 9 bases. V trimming: 0 bases; J trimming: 2 bases; junction bases outside the gene matches: 8. CDR3 length: 19 residues. This CDR3 reads CASSLAPGQGTPGANVLTF. CDR3 nucleotide sequence: TGTGCCAGCAGTTTAGCGCCCGGACAGGGGACCCCTGGGGCCAACGTCCTGACTTTC.

This clonotype was observed at least ten times. The chain combines TRBV5-6 with TRBJ2-2; 10 bases match TRBD1. In germline, CDR1 is SGHDT, CDR2 YYEEEE. V lost 2 bases, J lost 5 bases, and 3 bases stayed unmatched. The CDR3 consists of 15 residues. The CDR3 DNA sequence: TGTGCCAGCAGCTTACGGACAGGGGGGACCGGGGAGCTGTTTTTT. Protein sequence: CASSLRTGGTGELFF.

Comments on this clonotype: A read error may explain this, as a much larger clone is one base away. The chain is built from TRBV5-5 and TRBJ2-5, with TRBD2 as a possible D gene (5 bases). The length of the CDR3 is 14 residues. Germline values: CDR1 SGHKS, CDR2 YYEKEE (reference sequence). Trimming stripped 4 bases from V and 4 bases from J, with 14 bases between. CDR3 bases: TGTGCCAGCAGCCATGGACTGTCGGCAGAGACCCAGTACTTC. Protein sequence: CASSHGLSAETQYF.

The chain has TRBV6-5 and TRBJ1-3; 8 bases agree with TRBD1. V lost 5 bases and J lost 3; bases outside the gene matches: 9. The CDR3 is 16 amino acids. Germline V gene data show CDR1 as MNHEY and CDR2 as SVGAGI. The CDR3 nucleotides are TGTGCCAGCAGTACGACAGGGGCCTCCGGTGGAAACACCATATATTTT. It encodes CASSTTGASGGNTIYF.

The CDR3 spells CASSARGVSSYEQYF. The CDR3 region has the DNA TGTGCCAGCAGCGCTCGGGGCGTAAGCTCCTACGAGCAGTACTTC. The chain carries TRBV7-2 and TRBJ2-7, with D perhaps assigned TRBD1 or TRBD2 (5 bases each). V was shortened by 5 bases and J by 0 bases, with 14 bases between the two germline ends. The CDR3 is 15 amino acids. The V gene's germline CDR1 is SGHTA and CDR2 FQGNSA.

The rearrangement links TRBV6-2 or TRBV6-3 to TRBJ1-2; 9 nucleotides agree with TRBD1. Per the germline V gene, CDR1 is MNHEY and CDR2 is SVGEGT. The CDR3 totals 15 residues. V lost 7 bases to trimming and J lost 6 bases; unmatched junction nucleotides: 12. The CDR3 region is CASNRAPDRGHGYTF. CDR3 in DNA: TGTGCCAGCAATCGAGCCCCGGACAGGGGTCATGGCTACACCTTC.